This T cell receptor beta chain was recovered during a study of blood T cell repertoires in COVID-19 (dated by TCRdb to 2018 to 2020). Regarding the complete study: Samples from collaborators originated in the United States, Italy and Spain and spanned both the acute and convalescent phases of COVID-19. The prospective study material was composed of cDNA or gDNA derived from T cells, B-cell-depleted T cells, or PBMCs. Subjects who had been exposed to COVID-19, were actively infected with it, or had recovered from it provided the deeply sampled blood TCRbeta repertoires that made up the dataset. The repertoires were made available in a free public database intended to serve as a resource for research on the immune response to SARS-CoV-2. Samples came from the ongoing ImmuneRACE study (first 160 participants) plus 1,254 subjects from 6 global collaborators. Nearly every sample came with metadata listing a de-identified subject ID, COVID-19 status, age in years and sex. Where available, HLA class I and class II types were taken from metadata supplied by the sample provider and were not determined by assay-based typing. Points the paper makes about the study in general: The amount of clinical and demographic metadata varied by source and participant and was provided uncurated.

The collaborating institutions used their own protocols to collect whole blood in K2EDTA tubes. For TCRbeta analysis, collaborators shipped samples as frozen whole blood, isolated PBMCs, or DNA extracted from either of those sample types. The CDR3 has 11 amino acids, counting the end cysteine and phenylalanine. The kept DNA is CDR3 alone, 33 bases in frame from the first base. CDR1 and CDR2, per the germline V gene, are SQVTM and ANQGSEA. V loses 8 bases at its end and J loses 8 bases; junction bases beyond the gene matches: 6. TCRbeta CDR3 regions were amplified from genomic DNA using the immunoSEQ Assay, a bias-controlled multiplex PCR. In the source study's methods: Nucleated cell counts per sample were estimated from amplification of reference gene primers within the assay. To quantify the absolute abundance of each unique TCRbeta CDR3 rearrangement, sequence reads were collapsed and filtered. Productive Simpson clonality was computed per sample as the square root of Simpson's diversity index over productive rearrangements. Entries here come from immuneACCESS through TCRdb and include only in-frame sequences with V and J called. Some clones fail to appear in such tables; in the studies checked, an unresolved V gene covers under half of the shortfall, and the cause of the remainder is unknown. Clonal size and the V and J genes are those of that table, whereas D and trimming came from the DNA. Present in this sample are roughly 670,000 clones, 80% to 90% of which were seen just once. 0.2% to 0.3% of the sample is held by the ten biggest clonotypes.

A note on this clone: Its recognized antigen is unknown. It has no much larger one-base neighbor in the sample; base qualities were not kept.

Sequencing used peripheral blood. The chain joins TRBV29-1 to TRBJ1-2; 9 junctional bases match TRBD1. This TCR came from a woman between 18 and 29 years old with acute or convalescent COVID-19. The nucleotide sequence is given as TGCAGCCTCACGACAGGGGGAGGCTACACCTTC. The resulting protein is CSLTTGGGYTF.